This TCR beta chain was documented in a study of CXCR3-negative and CXCR3-positive naive CD8 T cells. Researchers prepared the TRB cDNA libraries using 5' RACE with UMI labels. TCRdb re-called the 5' RACE reads and shows each CDR3 protein once, DNA omitted. The sample holds 150,000 or so distinct CDR3 sequences. Triplicates of 300,000 cells were sorted from each CD8+ T cell subset. About this clonotype: Its antigen remains unknown.

General observations from the study: TRB CDR3 hydrophobicity was greater in CXCR3-positive naive cells than in CXCR3-negative naive cells. With respect to TRBV-TRBJ usage, naive CXCR3-negative and CXCR3-positive cells were similar; memory differed. Whereas both naive subsets had comparably high diversity, memory CD8+ cells had much lower diversity.

Germline CDR1 SGHRS, CDR2 YFSETQ. This CDR3 comprises 15 residues. This chain uses TRBV5-1 with TRBJ1-2; TCRdb designates TRBD1, a call that cannot be tested without DNA. The receptor was isolated from a human donor in good health. Some clones in this sample may be carry-over from other donors' samples. Material: naive CXCR3+ CD8+ T cells from blood. Subset meaning: CD45RO-CCR7+CD27+CD95- naive CD8+ T cells expressing CXCR3 (TNR3+). The CDR3 loop is CASSLGTAPNYGYTF.